This T cell receptor (beta chain) came from a study of blood T cells in healthy people across ages. The CDR3 is 16 residues long. Germline values: CDR1 LGHNA, CDR2 YNFKEQ. J was trimmed by 7 bases and V by 4 bases; bases with no gene match: 13. For the second PCR, which ran for 7 to 11 cycles, a sample-barcoded 5' primer and a J-beta primer mix were used. One entry per CDR3 protein results from TCRdb running MiXCR on the 5' RACE reads. In the table there are 550,000 to 600,000 distinct CDR3 sequences, around 50% of which are singletons. The receptor's source is an elderly man in good health. Sequenced material: blood. The chain couples TRBV4-2 to TRBJ2-4, with TRBD2 matching over 7 bases. The CDR3 region has the DNA TGTGCCAGCAGCCTTGGCCCCGCCGGGGGGAGGAACATTCAGTACTTC. Translation gives CASSLGPAGGRNIQYF.